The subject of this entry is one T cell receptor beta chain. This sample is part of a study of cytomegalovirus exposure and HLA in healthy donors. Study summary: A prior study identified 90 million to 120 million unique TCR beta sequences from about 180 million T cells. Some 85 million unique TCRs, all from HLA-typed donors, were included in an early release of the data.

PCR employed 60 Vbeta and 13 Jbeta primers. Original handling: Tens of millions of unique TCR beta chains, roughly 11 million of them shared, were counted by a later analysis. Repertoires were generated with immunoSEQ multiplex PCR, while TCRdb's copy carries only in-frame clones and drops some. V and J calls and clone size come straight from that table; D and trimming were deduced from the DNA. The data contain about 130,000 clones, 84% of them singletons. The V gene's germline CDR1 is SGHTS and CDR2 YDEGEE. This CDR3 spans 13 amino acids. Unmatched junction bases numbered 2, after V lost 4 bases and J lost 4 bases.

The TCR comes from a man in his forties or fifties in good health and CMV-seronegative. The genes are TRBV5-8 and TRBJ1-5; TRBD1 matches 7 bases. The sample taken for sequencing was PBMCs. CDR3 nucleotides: TGTGCCAGCAGCCTGGACAGGAATCAGCCCCAGCATTTT. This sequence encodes CASSLDRNQPQHF.